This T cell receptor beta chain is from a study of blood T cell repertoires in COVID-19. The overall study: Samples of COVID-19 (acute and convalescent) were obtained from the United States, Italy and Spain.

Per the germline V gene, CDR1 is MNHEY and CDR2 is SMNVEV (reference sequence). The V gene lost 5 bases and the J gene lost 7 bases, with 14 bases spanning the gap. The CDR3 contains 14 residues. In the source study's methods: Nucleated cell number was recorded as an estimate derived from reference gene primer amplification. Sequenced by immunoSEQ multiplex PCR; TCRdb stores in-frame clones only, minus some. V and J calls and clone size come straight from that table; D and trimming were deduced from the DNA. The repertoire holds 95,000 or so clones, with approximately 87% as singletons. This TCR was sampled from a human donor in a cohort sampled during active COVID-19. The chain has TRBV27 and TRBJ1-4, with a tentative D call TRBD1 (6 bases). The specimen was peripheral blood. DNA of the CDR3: TGTGCCAGCAGTGCGGGCAGCAGGGGTGAAAAACTGTTTTTT. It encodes CASSAGSRGEKLFF.